This TCR beta chain was recovered during a study of T cells after yellow fever vaccination. V lost 3 bases, J lost 5 bases, and 7 bases stayed unmatched. The CDR3 sequence is 16 residues long. Germline V CDR1 and CDR2: SGHRS, YFSETQ. In TCRdb, the 5' RACE reads were re-called with MiXCR into one record per CDR3 protein. Of some 300,000 distinct CDR3 sequences listed, about 10% are singletons. The chain carries TRBV5-1 and TRBJ2-7, with 14 bases fitting TRBD2. Sequencing used CD4+ T cells sorted from PBMCs, obtained 45 days after the yellow fever booster vaccination. This TCR was sampled from a man between 18 and 29 years old who received the YFV17D yellow fever vaccine. The CDR3 bases are TGCGCCAGCAGCTGGACTAGCGGGGGGCTGGTCGACGAGCAGTACTTC. It is translated as CASSWTSGGLVDEQYF.